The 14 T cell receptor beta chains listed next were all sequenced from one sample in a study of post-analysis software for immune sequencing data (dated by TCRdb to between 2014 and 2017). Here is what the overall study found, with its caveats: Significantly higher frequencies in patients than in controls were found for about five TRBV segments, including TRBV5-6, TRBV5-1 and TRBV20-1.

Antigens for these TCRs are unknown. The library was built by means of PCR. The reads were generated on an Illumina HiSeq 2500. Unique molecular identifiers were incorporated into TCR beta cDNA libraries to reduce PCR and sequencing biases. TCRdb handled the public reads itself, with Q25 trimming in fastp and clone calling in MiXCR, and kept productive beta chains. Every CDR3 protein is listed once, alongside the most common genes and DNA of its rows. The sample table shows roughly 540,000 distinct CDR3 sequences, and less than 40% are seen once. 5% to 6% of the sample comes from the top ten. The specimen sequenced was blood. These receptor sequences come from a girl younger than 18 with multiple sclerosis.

DNA of the CDR3: TGTGCCAGCAGCTTGACCGGGACAGCAACTAGCTCCTACAATGAGCAGTTCTTC. Translation gives CASSLTGTATSSYNEQFF. The genes are TRBV7-2 and TRBJ2-1; TRBD1 matches 7 bases. This CDR3 comprises 18 residues. The V gene end was trimmed by 3 bases and the J gene end by 0 bases; junction bases not matched to a gene: 11. Germline loops: CDR1 SGHTA, CDR2 FQGNSA.

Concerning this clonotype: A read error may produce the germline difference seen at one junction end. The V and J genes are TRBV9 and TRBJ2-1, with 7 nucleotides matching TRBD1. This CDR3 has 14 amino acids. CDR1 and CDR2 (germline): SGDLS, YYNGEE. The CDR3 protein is CAGSVPDRDHEQFF. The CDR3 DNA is TGTGCCGGCAGCGTACCAGACAGGGACCATGAGCAGTTCTTC. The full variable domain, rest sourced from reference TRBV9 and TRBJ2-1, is DSGVTQTPKHLITATGQRVTLRCSPRSGDLSVYWYQQSLDQGLQFLIQYYNGEERAKGNILERFSAQQFPDLHSELNLSSLELGDSALYFCAGSVPDRDHEQFFGPGTRLTVL.

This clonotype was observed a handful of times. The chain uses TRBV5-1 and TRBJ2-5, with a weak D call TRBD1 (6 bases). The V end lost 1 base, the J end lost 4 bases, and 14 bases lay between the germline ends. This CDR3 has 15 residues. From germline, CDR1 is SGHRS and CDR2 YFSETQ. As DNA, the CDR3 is TGCGCCAGCAGCTTGACAGGGAAGGGGAGAGAGACCCAGTACTTC. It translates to CASSLTGKGRETQYF.

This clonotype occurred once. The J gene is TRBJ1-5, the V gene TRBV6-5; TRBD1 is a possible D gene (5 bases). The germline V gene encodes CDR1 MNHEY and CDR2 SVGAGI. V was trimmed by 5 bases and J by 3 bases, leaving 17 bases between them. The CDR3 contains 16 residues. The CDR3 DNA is TGTGCCAGCAGTCCCTCGAGGCAGGGTTTCAATCAGCCCCAGCATTTT. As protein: CASSPSRQGFNQPQHF.

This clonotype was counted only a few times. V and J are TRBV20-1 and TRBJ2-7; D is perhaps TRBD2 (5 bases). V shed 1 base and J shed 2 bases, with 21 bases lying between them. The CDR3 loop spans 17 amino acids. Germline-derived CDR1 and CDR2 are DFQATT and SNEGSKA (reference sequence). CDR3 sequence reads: CSARASGGSTLTYEQYF. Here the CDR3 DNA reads TGCAGTGCTAGAGCCTCAGGTGGGAGCACTCTCACCTACGAGCAGTACTTC.

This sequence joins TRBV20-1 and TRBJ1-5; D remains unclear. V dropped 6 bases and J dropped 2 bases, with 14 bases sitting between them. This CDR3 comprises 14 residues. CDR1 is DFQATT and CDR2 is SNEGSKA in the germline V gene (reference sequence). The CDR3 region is CSATQTAGNQPQHF. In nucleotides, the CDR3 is TGCAGTGCCACCCAAACGGCGGGCAATCAGCCCCAGCATTTT.

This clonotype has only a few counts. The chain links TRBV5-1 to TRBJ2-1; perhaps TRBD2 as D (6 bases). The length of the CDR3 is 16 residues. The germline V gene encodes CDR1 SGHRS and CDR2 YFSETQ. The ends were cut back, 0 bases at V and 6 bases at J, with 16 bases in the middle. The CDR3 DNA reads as TGCGCCAGCAGCTTGGCCGGCGGGGTCCTCTCCAATGAGCAGTTCTTC. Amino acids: CASSLAGGVLSNEQFF.

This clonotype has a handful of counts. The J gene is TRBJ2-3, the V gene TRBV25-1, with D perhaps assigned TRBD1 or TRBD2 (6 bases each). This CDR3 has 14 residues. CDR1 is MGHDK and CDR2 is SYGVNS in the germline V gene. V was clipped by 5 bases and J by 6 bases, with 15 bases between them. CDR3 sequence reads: CASSLGGHKDTQYF. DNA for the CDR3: TGTGCCAGCAGTCTTGGGGGGCATAAGGATACGCAGTATTTT. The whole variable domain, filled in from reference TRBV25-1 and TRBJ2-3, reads EADIYQTPRYLVIGTGKKITLECSQTMGHDKMYWYQQDPGMELHLIHYSYGVNSTEKGDLSSESTVSRIRTEHFPLTLESARPSHTSQYLCASSLGGHKDTQYFGPGTRLTVL.

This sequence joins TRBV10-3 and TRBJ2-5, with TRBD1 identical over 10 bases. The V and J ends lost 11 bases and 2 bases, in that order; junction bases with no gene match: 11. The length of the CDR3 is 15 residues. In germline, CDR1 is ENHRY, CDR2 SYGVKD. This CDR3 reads CASGQGFNRQETQYF. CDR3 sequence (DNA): TGTGCCTCGGGACAGGGGTTTAATCGGCAAGAGACCCAGTACTTC.

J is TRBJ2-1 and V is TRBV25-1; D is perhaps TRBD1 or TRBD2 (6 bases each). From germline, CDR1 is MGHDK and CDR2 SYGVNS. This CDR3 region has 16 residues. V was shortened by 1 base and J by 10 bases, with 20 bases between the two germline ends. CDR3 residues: CASSEFGGTALGEQFF. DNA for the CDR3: TGTGCCAGCAGTGAATTCGGGGGCACGGCCTTAGGGGAGCAGTTCTTC. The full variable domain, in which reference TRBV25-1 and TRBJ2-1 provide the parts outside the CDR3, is EADIYQTPRYLVIGTGKKITLECSQTMGHDKMYWYQQDPGMELHLIHYSYGVNSTEKGDLSSESTVSRIRTEHFPLTLESARPSHTSQYLCASSEFGGTALGEQFFGPGTRLTVL.

The CDR3 reads CASSLGSPMSSYNEQFF. The CDR3 region has the DNA TGTGCCAGCAGTTTAGGTTCCCCCATGAGCTCCTACAATGAGCAGTTCTTC. The V and J genes are TRBV28 and TRBJ2-1; D is unresolved. Looked up from germline, CDR1 is MDHEN and CDR2 is SYDVKM. This CDR3 spans 17 amino acids. V lost 2 bases, J lost 0 bases, and 14 bases lay in between.

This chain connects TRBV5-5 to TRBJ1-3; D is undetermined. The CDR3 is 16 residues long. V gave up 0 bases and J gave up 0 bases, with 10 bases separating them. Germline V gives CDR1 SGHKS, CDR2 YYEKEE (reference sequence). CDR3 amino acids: CASSLGAMSSGNTIYF. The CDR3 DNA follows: TGTGCCAGCAGCTTGGGGGCGATGAGCTCTGGAAACACCATATATTTT.

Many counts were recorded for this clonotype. CDR3 nucleotide sequence: TGTGCCAGCAGAAGTGGGGGGCAAGAGACCCAGTACTTC. It translates to CASRSGGQETQYF. The gene calls are TRBV2 and TRBJ2-5, with a tentative D call TRBD2 (6 bases). V was clipped by 6 bases and J by 2 bases, with 10 bases between them. This CDR3 region has 13 residues. From germline, CDR1 is SNHLY and CDR2 FYNNEI.

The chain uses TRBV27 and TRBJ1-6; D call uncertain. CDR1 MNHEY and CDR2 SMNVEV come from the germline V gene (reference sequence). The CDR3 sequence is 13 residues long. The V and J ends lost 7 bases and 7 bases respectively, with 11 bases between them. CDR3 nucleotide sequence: TGTGCCAGCAACCGCGAGGGAAATTCACCCCTCCACTTT. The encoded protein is CASNREGNSPLHF.